The 16 T cell receptor beta chains listed next were all sequenced from one sample in a study of blood T cell repertoires in COVID-19. Using immunoSEQ multiplex PCR, the repertoire was profiled, and TCRdb retains in-frame clones only, with some absent. The sample lists around 140,000 clones; approximately 80% were seen once. The sample was peripheral blood. All receptors come from a human donor in a cohort sampled during active COVID-19.

CDR3 in DNA: TGTGCCATCAGTGGAGGTGCTGGGGCCAACGTCCTGACTTTC. Protein product: CAISGGAGANVLTF. This chain connects TRBV10-3 to TRBJ2-6; no reliable D call. The CDR3 is 14 residues long. CDR1 and CDR2 from the germline V gene are ENHRY and SYGVKD. The V end lost 4 bases, the J end lost 2 bases, and 6 bases lay between the germline ends.

The chain is built from TRBV20-1 and TRBJ1-1; D gene ambiguous. Germline V gives CDR1 DFQATT, CDR2 SNEGSKA (reference sequence). CDR3 length: 11 amino acids. Trimming stripped 0 bases from V and 5 bases from J, with 4 bases between. The CDR3 protein is CSARDRTEAFF. CDR3 sequence (DNA): TGCAGTGCTAGAGATCGGACTGAAGCTTTCTTT.

The chain uses TRBV11-2 and TRBJ2-3; TRBD2 might be the D (5 bases). This CDR3 comprises 14 residues. Germline V lookup: CDR1 SGHAT, CDR2 FQNNGV. Trimming removed 0 bases at V and 5 bases at J, with 9 bases between. The CDR3 DNA is TGTGCCAGCAGCTTAGACCTAGCAGGAGATACGCAGTATTTT. This sequence encodes CASSLDLAGDTQYF.

The chain is built from TRBV11-3 and TRBJ2-7, with D maybe TRBD1 (6 bases). With 2 bases removed from V and 6 bases from J, the gap between germline ends came to 8 bases. There are 12 residues in the CDR3. Germline CDR1 is SGHNT and CDR2 is YENEEA. The CDR3: CASSLTGFEQYF. The CDR3 DNA sequence: TGTGCCAGCAGCTTAACAGGGTTCGAGCAGTACTTC.

The chain employs TRBV24-1 and TRBJ2-2; TRBD1 matches at 11 bases. The length of the CDR3 is 15 residues. V lost 8 bases to trimming and J lost 3 bases; unmatched junction nucleotides: 4. Germline V gene data show CDR1 as KGHDR and CDR2 as SFDVKD. In DNA, the CDR3 is TGTGCCACCACTCCGGGACAGGGGGACACCGGGGAGCTGTTTTTT. Amino acids: CATTPGQGDTGELFF.

The chain employs TRBV6-5 and TRBJ1-1, with a tentative D call TRBD1 (6 bases). Trimming cost V 6 bases and J 1 base, with 12 bases left between them. There are 14 residues in the CDR3. The germline V gene has CDR1 MNHEY and CDR2 SVGAGI. The CDR3 is CASRPGQSNTEAFF. The CDR3 nucleotides are TGTGCCAGCAGACCTGGACAGTCGAACACTGAAGCTTTCTTT.

The V call is TRBV5-6, the J call TRBJ2-7; 7 bases agree with TRBD1. The junction had 5 bases not matched to a gene; V was cut back by 4 bases and J by 4 bases. There are 13 residues in the CDR3. CDR1 and CDR2 (germline): SGHDT, YYEEEE. The chain's CDR3 is CASSQGQRYEQYF. In nucleotides, the CDR3 is TGTGCCAGCAGCCAGGGACAGAGATACGAGCAGTACTTC.

The chain uses TRBV10-3 and TRBJ2-6; D is unresolved. CDR1 and CDR2 from the germline V gene are ENHRY and SYGVKD. The V end was cut by 6 bases, the J end by 0 bases, with 15 bases between. The CDR3 sequence is 17 residues long. The DNA for the CDR3 is TGTGCCATCAGCGTAGCAGCATTGAGCTCTGGGGCCAACGTCCTGACTTTC. Protein product: CAISVAALSSGANVLTF.

V is TRBV7-2 and J is TRBJ1-6; the D is unclear. CDR1 is SGHTA and CDR2 is FQGNSA in the germline V gene. The V end lost 1 base, the J end lost 6 bases, and 7 bases lay between the germline ends. The CDR3 extends over 14 amino acids. CDR3 in DNA: TGTGCCAGCAGCTTAGTTGGCAGTAATTCACCCCTCCACTTT. It is translated as CASSLVGSNSPLHF.

The chain employs TRBV21-1 and TRBJ2-7; TRBD1 reflects the table's D call only, with no check against the DNA. TRBV21-1 counts as a pseudogene. This CDR3 is 18 amino acids long. The CDR3 reads CASRAPLGHVSSSYEQYV. The CDR3 DNA is TGTGCCAGCAGGGCCCCCTTAGGACACGTTAGTAGCTCCTACGAGCAGTACGTC.

This clone occurred once. This chain joins TRBV12-5 and TRBJ2-5; TRBD1 aligns across 11 bases. V shed 6 bases and J 5 bases; nucleotides not matched to a gene: 8. The germline V gene has CDR1 LGHNT and CDR2 FRNRAP. The CDR3 consists of 15 residues. The CDR3 region has the DNA TGTGCTAGTGGCAAAGGACAGGGGGCAGGGGAGACCCAGTACTTC. It translates to CASGKGQGAGETQYF.

V usage is TRBV18 and J usage is TRBJ2-1, with 7 bases matching TRBD1. The V and J ends lost 0 bases and 3 bases, in that order; junction bases with no gene match: 8. The germline V gene encodes CDR1 KGHSH and CDR2 LQKENI. The CDR3 contains 17 residues. CDR3 DNA: TGTGCCAGCTCACCACCGAAACAGGGGTCATACTACAATGAGCAGTTCTTC. This sequence encodes CASSPPKQGSYYNEQFF.

The chain couples TRBV5-4 to TRBJ2-5; 10 nucleotides align to TRBD2. There are 15 residues in the CDR3. V lost 2 bases and J lost 5; bases outside the gene matches: 6. Germline assignment: CDR1 SGHNT and CDR2 YYREEE (reference sequence). The CDR3 DNA reads TGTGCCAGCAGCTTCGGAGCGGGAGGGCCGGAGACCCAGTACTTC. It encodes CASSFGAGGPETQYF.

V is TRBV6-5 and J is TRBJ1-2, with TRBD1 matching over 10 bases. Germline values: CDR1 MNHEY, CDR2 SVGAGI. Germline trimming cut 6 bases from V and 7 bases from J; bases unmatched to any gene: 8. This CDR3 is 14 amino acids long. This CDR3 is CASSRRGTGVGYTF. The CDR3 DNA reads TGTGCCAGCAGCCGGAGGGGGACAGGGGTTGGCTACACCTTC.

The V call is TRBV10-1, the J call TRBJ2-7; weak D call: TRBD1 (5 bases). V lost 4 bases, J lost 2 bases, and 18 bases lay in between. Germline values: CDR1 WNHNN, CDR2 SYGVQD (reference sequence). The CDR3 extends over 16 amino acids. CDR3 protein: CASSATAGWSPYEQYV. The CDR3 DNA follows: TGCGCCAGCAGTGCCACGGCAGGGTGGTCCCCCTACGAGCAGTACGTC.

V is TRBV5-6 and J is TRBJ1-2, with D perhaps TRBD1 (6 bases). The germline V gene encodes CDR1 SGHDT and CDR2 YYEEEE. The CDR3 loop spans 14 amino acids. The V end was cut by 5 bases, the J end by 4 bases, with 15 bases between. CDR3 region: CASSWVTDSYGYTF. The CDR3 nucleotides read TGTGCCAGCAGTTGGGTTACGGACAGCTATGGCTACACCTTC.